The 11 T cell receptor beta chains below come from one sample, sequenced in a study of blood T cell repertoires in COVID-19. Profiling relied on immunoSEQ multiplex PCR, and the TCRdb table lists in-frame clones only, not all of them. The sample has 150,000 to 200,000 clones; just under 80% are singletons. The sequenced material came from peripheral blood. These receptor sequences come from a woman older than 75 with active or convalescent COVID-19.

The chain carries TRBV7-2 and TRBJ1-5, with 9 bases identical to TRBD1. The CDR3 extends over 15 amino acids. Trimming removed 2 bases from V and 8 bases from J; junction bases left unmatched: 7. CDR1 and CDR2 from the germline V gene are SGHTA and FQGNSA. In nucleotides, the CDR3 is TGTGCCAGCAGCTTAACAGGGGGCGTGAACGAGCCCCAGCATTTT. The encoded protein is CASSLTGGVNEPQHF.

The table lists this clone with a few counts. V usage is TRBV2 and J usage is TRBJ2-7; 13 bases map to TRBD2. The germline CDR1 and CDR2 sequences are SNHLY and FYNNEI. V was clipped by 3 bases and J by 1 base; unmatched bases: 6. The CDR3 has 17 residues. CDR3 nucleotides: TGTGCCAGCAGTGAGCCTACGACTAGCGGGGGGTCCTACGAGCAGTACTTC. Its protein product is CASSEPTTSGGSYEQYF.

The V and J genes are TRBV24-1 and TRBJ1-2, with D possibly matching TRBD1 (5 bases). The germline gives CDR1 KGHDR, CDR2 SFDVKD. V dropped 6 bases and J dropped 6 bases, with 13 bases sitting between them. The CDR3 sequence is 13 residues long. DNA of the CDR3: TGTGCCACCAGTTCACAGACAGCAAATGGCTACACCTTC. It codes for CATSSQTANGYTF.

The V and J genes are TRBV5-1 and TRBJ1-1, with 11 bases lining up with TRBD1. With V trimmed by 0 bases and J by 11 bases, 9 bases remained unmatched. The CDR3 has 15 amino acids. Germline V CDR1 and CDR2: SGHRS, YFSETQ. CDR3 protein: CASSLDPGTGGDAFF. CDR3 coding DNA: TGCGCCAGCAGCTTGGACCCCGGGACAGGGGGGGATGCTTTCTTT.

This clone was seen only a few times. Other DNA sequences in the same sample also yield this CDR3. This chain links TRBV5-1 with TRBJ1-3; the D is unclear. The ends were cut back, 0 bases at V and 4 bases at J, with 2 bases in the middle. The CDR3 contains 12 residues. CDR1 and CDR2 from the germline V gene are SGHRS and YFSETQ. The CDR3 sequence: CASSLAGNTIYF. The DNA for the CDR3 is TGCGCCAGCAGCTTGGCGGGAAACACCATATATTTT.

DNA of the CDR3: TGTGCCAGCAGTTCAGGGGGCATTCTATTAGGCTACACCTTC. Translated: CASSSGGILLGYTF. The chain uses TRBV27 and TRBJ1-2; 8 bases are a match to TRBD1. This CDR3 has 14 amino acids. Germline CDR1 MNHEY, CDR2 SMNVEV (reference sequence). V was pared by 4 bases and J by 8 bases, with 9 bases of the junction left unmatched.

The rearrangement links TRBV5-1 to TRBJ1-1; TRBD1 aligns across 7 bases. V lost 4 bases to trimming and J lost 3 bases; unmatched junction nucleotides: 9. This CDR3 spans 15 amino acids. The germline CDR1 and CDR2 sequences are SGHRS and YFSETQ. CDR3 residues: CASSRSGGKDTEAFF. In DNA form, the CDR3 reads TGCGCCAGCAGCCGCTCAGGGGGGAAGGACACTGAAGCTTTCTTT.

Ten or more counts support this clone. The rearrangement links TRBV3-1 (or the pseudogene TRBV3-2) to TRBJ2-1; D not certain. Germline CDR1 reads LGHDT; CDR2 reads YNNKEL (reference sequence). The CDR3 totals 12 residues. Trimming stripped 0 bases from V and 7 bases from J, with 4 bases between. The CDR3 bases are TGTGCCAGCAGCCAAGAAACAAATGAGCAGTTCTTC. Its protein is CASSQETNEQFF.

In DNA, the CDR3 is TGTGCCAGCAGCCAAGATTTTCGGGGACAGGGGCGTCAGGGGACCCAGTACTTC. It translates to CASSQDFRGQGRQGTQYF. The chain combines TRBV14 with TRBJ2-5; the match to TRBD1 covers 10 bases. The CDR3 spans 18 residues. The germline V gene has CDR1 SGHDN and CDR2 FVKESK. The junction had 14 bases not matched to a gene; V was cut back by 0 bases and J by 7 bases.

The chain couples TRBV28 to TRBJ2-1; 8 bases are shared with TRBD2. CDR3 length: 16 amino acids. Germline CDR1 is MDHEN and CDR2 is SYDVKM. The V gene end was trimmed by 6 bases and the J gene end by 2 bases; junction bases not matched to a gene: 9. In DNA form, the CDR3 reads TGTGCCAGCAGCGACTCCGGGACTAGACCCTACAATGAGCAGTTCTTC. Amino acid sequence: CASSDSGTRPYNEQFF.

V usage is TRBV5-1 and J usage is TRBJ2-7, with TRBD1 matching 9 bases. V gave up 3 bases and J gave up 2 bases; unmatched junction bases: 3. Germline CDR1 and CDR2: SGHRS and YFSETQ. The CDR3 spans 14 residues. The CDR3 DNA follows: TGCGCCAGCAGCTCGACAGGGGGGACCTACGAGCAGTACTTC. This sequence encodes CASSSTGGTYEQYF.